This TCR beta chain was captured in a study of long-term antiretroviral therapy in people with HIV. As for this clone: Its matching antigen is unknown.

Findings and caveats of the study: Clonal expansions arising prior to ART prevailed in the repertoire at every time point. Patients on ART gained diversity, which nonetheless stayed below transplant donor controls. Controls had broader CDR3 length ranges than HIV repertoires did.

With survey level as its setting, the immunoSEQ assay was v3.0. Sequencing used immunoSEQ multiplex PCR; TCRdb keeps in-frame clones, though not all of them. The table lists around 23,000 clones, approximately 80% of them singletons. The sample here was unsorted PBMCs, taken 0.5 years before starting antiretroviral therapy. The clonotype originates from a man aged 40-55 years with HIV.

Here the CDR3 reads CASSGTGNTIYF. The CDR3 DNA sequence: TGTGCCAGCAGTGGGACTGGAAACACCATATATTTT. The rearrangement links TRBV6-4 to TRBJ1-3; D ambiguous. The CDR3 length is 12 residues. CDR1 and CDR2 from the germline V gene are MRHNA and SNTAGT. Trimming removed 4 bases from V and 2 bases from J, with 3 bases in between.